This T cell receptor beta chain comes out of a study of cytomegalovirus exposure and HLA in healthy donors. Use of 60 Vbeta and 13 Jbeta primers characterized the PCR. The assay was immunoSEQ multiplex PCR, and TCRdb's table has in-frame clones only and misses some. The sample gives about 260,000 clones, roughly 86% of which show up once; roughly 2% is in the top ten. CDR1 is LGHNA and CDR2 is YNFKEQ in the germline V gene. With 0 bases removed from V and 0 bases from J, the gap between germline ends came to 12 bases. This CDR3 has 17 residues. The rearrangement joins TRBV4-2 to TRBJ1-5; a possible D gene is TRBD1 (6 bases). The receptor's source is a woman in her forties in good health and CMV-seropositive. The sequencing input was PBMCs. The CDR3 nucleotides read TGTGCCAGCAGCCAAGATCGTCCAGGGGATAGCAATCAGCCCCAGCATTTT. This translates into CASSQDRPGDSNQPQHF.